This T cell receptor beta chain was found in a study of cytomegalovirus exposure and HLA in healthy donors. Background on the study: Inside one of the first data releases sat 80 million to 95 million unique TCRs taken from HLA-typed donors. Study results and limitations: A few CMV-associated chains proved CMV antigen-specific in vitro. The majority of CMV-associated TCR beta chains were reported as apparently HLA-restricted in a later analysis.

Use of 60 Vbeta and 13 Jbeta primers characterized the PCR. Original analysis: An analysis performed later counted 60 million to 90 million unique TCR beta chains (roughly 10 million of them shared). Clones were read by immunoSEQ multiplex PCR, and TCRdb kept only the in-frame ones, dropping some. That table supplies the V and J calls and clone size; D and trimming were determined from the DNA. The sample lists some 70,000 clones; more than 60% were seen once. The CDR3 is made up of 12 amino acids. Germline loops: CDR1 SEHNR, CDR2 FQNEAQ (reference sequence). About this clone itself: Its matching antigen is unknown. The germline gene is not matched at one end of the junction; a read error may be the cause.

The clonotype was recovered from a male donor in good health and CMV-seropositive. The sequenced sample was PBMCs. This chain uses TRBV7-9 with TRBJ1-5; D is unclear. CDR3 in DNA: TGTTCCAGCAGCCCCCTCAATCAGCCCCAGCATTTT. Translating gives CSSSPLNQPQHF. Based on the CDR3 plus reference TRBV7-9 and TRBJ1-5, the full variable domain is DTGVSQNPRHKITKRGQNVTFRCDPISEHNRLYWYRQTLGQGPEFLTYFQNEAQLEKSRLLSDRFSAERPKGSFSTLEIQRTEQGDSAMYLCSSSPLNQPQHFGDGTRLSIL.